The T cell receptor (beta chain) described here comes from a study of cytomegalovirus exposure and HLA in healthy donors. This clone was counted a few times. Its matching antigen is unknown. At one end the junction does not follow the germline gene, possibly because of a read error. The CDR3 spans 17 residues. The germline V gene has CDR1 SEHNR and CDR2 FQNEAQ (reference sequence). Study results and caveats: In vitro data verified three CMV-associated chains as specific for CMV antigens. Later, an analysis showed that TCR beta chains associated with HLA were more clonally expanded than others that were equally common. Listed as cytomegalovirus-associated were 150 to 200 TCR beta chains.

The PCR employed 60 Vbeta primers together with 13 Jbeta primers. Using immunoSEQ multiplex PCR, the repertoire was profiled, and TCRdb retains in-frame clones only, with some absent. The table shows fewer than 130,000 clones, with about three quarters occurring only once. Sequencing was performed on PBMCs. The sequence came from an older woman in good health and CMV-seropositive. The chain combines TRBV7-9 with TRBJ2-1, with 7 bases fitting TRBD2. Here the CDR3 DNA reads TGTTCCAGCAGCCCACCCATGAGGGAGGGCCCCTACAATGAGCAGTTCTTC. It is translated as CSSSPPMREGPYNEQFF.